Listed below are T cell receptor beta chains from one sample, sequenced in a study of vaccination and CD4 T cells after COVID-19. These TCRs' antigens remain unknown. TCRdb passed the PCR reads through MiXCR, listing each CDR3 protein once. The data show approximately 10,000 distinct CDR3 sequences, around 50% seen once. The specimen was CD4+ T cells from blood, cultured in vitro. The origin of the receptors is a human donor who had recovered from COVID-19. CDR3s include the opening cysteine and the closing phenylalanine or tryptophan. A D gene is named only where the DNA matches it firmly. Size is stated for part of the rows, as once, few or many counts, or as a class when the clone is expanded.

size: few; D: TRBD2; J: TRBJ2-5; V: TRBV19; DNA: TGTGCCAGTAGCCGGCGGGGGACTAGTCAAGAGACCCAGTACTTC; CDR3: CASSRRGTSQETQYF
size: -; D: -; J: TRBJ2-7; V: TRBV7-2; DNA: TGTGCCAGCAGCTTAGCACCGATAAGGTTGTACGAGCAGTACTTC; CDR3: CASSLAPIRLYEQYF
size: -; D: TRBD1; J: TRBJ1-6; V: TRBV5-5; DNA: TGTGCCAGCAGCCCCAGTTGGGACAGTAATTCACCCCTCCACTTT; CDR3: CASSPSWDSNSPLHF
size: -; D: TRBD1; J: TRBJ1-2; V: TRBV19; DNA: TGTGCCAGTAGTACACTCCGGGACAGGGGTACCTATGGCTACACCTTC; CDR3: CASSTLRDRGTYGYTF
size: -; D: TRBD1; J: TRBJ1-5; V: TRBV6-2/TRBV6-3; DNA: TGTGCCAGCAGTTATACGACAGGGTACAATCAGCCCCAGCATTTT; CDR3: CASSYTTGYNQPQHF
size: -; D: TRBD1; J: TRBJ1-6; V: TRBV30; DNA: TGTGCCTGGAGTGTGGGACAGGGTTCACCCCTCCACTTT; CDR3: CAWSVGQGSPLHF
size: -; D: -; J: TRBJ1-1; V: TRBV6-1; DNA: TGTGCCAGCAGATCCCAGGGTGGAAGAACTGAAGCTTTCTTT; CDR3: CASRSQGGRTEAFF
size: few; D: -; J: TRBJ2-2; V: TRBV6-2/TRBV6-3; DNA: TGTGCCAGCAGTTACGCCCCAGAGATCACCGGGGAGCTGTTTTTT; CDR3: CASSYAPEITGELFF
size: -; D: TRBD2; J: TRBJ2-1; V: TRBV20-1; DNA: TGCAGTGCTAGAGAAAGTGGGGGGGCCTACAATGAGCAGTTCTTC; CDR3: CSARESGGAYNEQFF
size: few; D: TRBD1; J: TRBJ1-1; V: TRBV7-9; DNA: TGTGCCAGCGAGGCCTCCGGGACAGGGGCCAACACTGAAGCTTTCTTT; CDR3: CASEASGTGANTEAFF
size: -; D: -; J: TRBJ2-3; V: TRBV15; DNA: TGTGCCACCAGCAGTCGGAGAAACTCCCCAGATACGCAGTATTTT; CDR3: CATSSRRNSPDTQYF
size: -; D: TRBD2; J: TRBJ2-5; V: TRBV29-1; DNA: TGCAGCGTTGGGCTAGCGGGAGGGCTGGGTGAGACCCAGTACTTC; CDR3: CSVGLAGGLGETQYF
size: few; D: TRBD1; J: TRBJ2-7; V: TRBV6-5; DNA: TGTGCCAGCAGTTACTCAAGGACAGGGGGCTGGGGCGAGCAGTACTTC; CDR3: CASSYSRTGGWGEQYF
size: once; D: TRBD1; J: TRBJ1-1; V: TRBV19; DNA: TGTGCCAGTACCCCGGACAGGGTTAACACTGAAGCTTTCTTT; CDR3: CASTPDRVNTEAFF
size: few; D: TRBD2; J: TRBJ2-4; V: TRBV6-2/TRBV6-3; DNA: TGTGCCAGCAGTTGGACTAGCGGGAGGGCCGGAGCCAAAAACATTCAGTACTTC; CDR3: CASSWTSGRAGAKNIQYF
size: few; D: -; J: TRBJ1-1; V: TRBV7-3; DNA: TGTGCCAGCAGCTGGGCAGGGGAGGGCACTGAAGCTTTCTTT; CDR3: CASSWAGEGTEAFF
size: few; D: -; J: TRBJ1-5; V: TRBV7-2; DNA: TGTGCCAGCAGCTGGACAGACTTTCAGCCCCAGCATTTT; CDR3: CASSWTDFQPQHF
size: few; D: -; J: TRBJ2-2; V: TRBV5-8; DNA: TGTGCCAGCAGCTGGGGCCGTGAGGAGCTGTTTTTT; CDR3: CASSWGREELFF